The 14 T cell receptor beta chains listed next were all sequenced from one sample in a study of T cell repertoires in cytomegalovirus infection. Their target antigens are unknown. MiXCR, applied by TCRdb to the reads, yields one record per CDR3 protein. Seen here are about 340,000 distinct CDR3 sequences, under 35% observed once, and the top ten hold around 20%. The sequences come from cultured PBMCs, collected from culture after CMV antigen stimulation. Source of these receptors: a human donor in good health (CMV status not recorded). Some clones in this sample may be carry-over from other donors' samples.

The chain joins TRBV4-1 to TRBJ1-1, with D perhaps matching TRBD1 (6 bases). Germline CDR1 reads MGHRA; CDR2 reads YSYEKL. The CDR3 is 15 residues long. V was cut by 5 bases and J by 0 bases, with 13 bases left in between. The DNA for the CDR3 is TGCGCCAGCAGCTCCCTGGGGGGCGTGAACACTGAAGCTTTCTTT. This codes for CASSSLGGVNTEAFF.

This clonotype was counted at least ten times. V gene TRBV7-2 combines with J gene TRBJ1-5; D ambiguous. This CDR3 is 15 amino acids long. V gave up 1 base and J gave up 0 bases, with 7 bases separating them. The germline gives CDR1 SGHTA, CDR2 FQGNSA. The CDR3 loop is CASSLEGYSNQPQHF. CDR3 sequence (DNA): TGTGCCAGCAGCTTAGAAGGGTATAGCAATCAGCCCCAGCATTTT.

This clonotype was picked up a small number of times. The J gene is TRBJ1-6, the V gene TRBV7-8; weak D call: TRBD1 (5 bases). CDR3 size: 16 residues. The germline V and J ends were trimmed by 5 bases and 3 bases, with 14 bases remaining between them. The germline gives CDR1 SGHVS, CDR2 FQNEAQ. The DNA for the CDR3 is TGTGCCAGCAGCCCCCGACAGATTTACTATAATTCACCCCTCCACTTT. This translates into CASSPRQIYYNSPLHF.

This clonotype was counted between two and nine times. The V and J genes are TRBV12-3 or TRBV12-4 and TRBJ1-1; tentative D call: TRBD1 (6 bases). With 6 bases removed from V and 5 bases from J, the gap between germline ends came to 13 bases. The CDR3 length is 13 residues. CDR3 nucleotide sequence: TGTGCCAGCAGCCGAAGGGGGTTAACTGAAGCTTTCTTT. This translates into CASSRRGLTEAFF.

The rearrangement links TRBV7-2 to TRBJ2-3; the D gene is possibly TRBD2 (6 bases). Germline CDR1 and CDR2: SGHTA and FQGNSA. Trimming removed 4 bases at V and 2 bases at J, with 16 bases between. The CDR3 has 16 amino acids. CDR3 amino acids: CASSSLYGGSTDTQYF. CDR3 coding DNA: TGTGCCAGCAGCTCATTATACGGGGGATCCACAGATACGCAGTATTTT. Drawing the rest from reference TRBV7-2 and TRBJ2-3, the complete variable domain is GAGVSQSPSNKVTEKGKDVELRCDPISGHTALYWYRQSLGQGLEFLIYFQGNSAPDKSGLPSDRFSAERTGGSVSTLTIQRTQQEDSAVYLCASSSLYGGSTDTQYFGPGTRLTVL.

This clonotype has just a few counts. J is TRBJ1-5 and V is TRBV6-1, with TRBD1 as a possible D gene (6 bases). The CDR3 is made up of 14 amino acids. In germline, CDR1 is MNHNS, CDR2 SASEGT. V shed 0 bases and J shed 7 bases, with 10 bases lying between them. DNA of the CDR3: TGTGCCAGCAGTGAAGCGGGGGGCGTGCAGCCCCAGCATTTT. It translates to CASSEAGGVQPQHF.

This clonotype came up a few times. The V gene is TRBV2, the J gene TRBJ1-5; TRBD1 matches 11 bases. Germline CDR1 SNHLY, CDR2 FYNNEI. This CDR3 is built from 18 residues. V lost 6 bases to trimming and J lost 6 bases; unmatched junction nucleotides: 16. DNA of the CDR3: TGTGCCAGCAGCGGGACAGGGGGTACCACACGGCAGGGTCAGCCCCAGCATTTT. Protein sequence: CASSGTGGTTRQGQPQHF.

This clonotype was found many times. This rearrangement joins TRBV7-6 to TRBJ2-6; 7 nucleotides align to TRBD1. The V segment lost 1 base and the J segment 0 bases; nucleotides outside the gene matches: 9. The CDR3 is made up of 19 amino acids. Per germline, CDR1 SGHVS and CDR2 FNYEAQ. This CDR3 reads CASSLVSTGVRSGANVLTF. CDR3 sequence (DNA): TGTGCCAGCAGCTTAGTATCCACAGGGGTACGCTCTGGGGCCAACGTCCTGACTTTC. The full variable domain, its missing parts supplied by reference TRBV7-6 and TRBJ2-6, is GAGVSQSPRYKVTKRGQDVALRCDPISGHVSLYWYRQALGQGPEFLTYFNYEAQQDKSGLPNDRFSAERPEGSISTLTIQRTEQRDSAMYRCASSLVSTGVRSGANVLTFGAGSRLTVL.

This clonotype was counted many times. This rearrangement joins TRBV7-2 to TRBJ2-1, with TRBD2 matching 12 bases. The CDR3 runs 18 residues. Trimming cost V 3 bases and J 1 base; bases outside gene matches: 7. Germline values: CDR1 SGHTA, CDR2 FQGNSA. The CDR3 DNA reads TGTGCCAGCAGCTTGTGGCTAGCGGGGGGGGGTTCCTACAATGAGCAGTTCTTC. Translated: CASSLWLAGGGSYNEQFF.

This chain links TRBV15 with TRBJ2-1; 10 bases are shared with TRBD1. Germline CDR1 is LNHNV and CDR2 is YYDKDF (reference sequence). The J segment lost 1 base and the V segment lost 9 bases, leaving 6 bases of the junction unmatched. The CDR3 contains 15 residues. This chain's CDR3 is CATGPGQGSYNEQFF. The CDR3, as DNA: TGTGCCACGGGACCGGGACAGGGGTCCTACAATGAGCAGTTCTTC.

The chain has TRBV6-1 and TRBJ1-5; possible D gene TRBD1, 6 bases. The germline V gene has CDR1 MNHNS and CDR2 SASEGT. The CDR3 is 18 residues long. With 0 bases removed from V and 0 bases from J, the gap between germline ends came to 15 bases. CDR3 sequence (DNA): TGTGCCAGCAGTGAAGCCCTTAGAGGGGGTATTAGCAATCAGCCCCAGCATTTT. It is translated as CASSEALRGGISNQPQHF.

The chain uses TRBV27 and TRBJ2-3, with D uncertain. The CDR3 length is 15 residues. Germline-derived CDR1 and CDR2 are MNHEY and SMNVEV (reference sequence). Deletions cut 5 bases from V and 0 bases from J, with 12 bases between. The DNA of the CDR3 is TGTGCCAGCAGTCCCCGACGAAATAGCACAGATACGCAGTATTTT. Translation: CASSPRRNSTDTQYF.

This clonotype has at least ten counts. The chain joins TRBV7-8 to TRBJ2-2; 10 nucleotides agree with TRBD2. The V gene end was trimmed by 5 bases and the J gene end by 6 bases; junction bases not matched to a gene: 9. The V gene's germline CDR1 is SGHVS and CDR2 FQNEAQ. This CDR3 has 16 residues. The CDR3 bases are TGTGCCAGCAGCCTCCTAGCGGGAGTTGTGGCCGGGGAGCTGTTTTTT. Amino acid sequence: CASSLLAGVVAGELFF.

This clonotype was picked up a small number of times. The chain links TRBV20-1 to TRBJ2-7; unclear D gene. The CDR3 runs to 16 residues. V dropped 2 bases and J dropped 3 bases, with 20 bases sitting between them. Germline CDR1 reads DFQATT; CDR2 reads SNEGSKA (reference sequence). CDR3 coding DNA: TGCAGTGCTAGACCCCTAACGAGACAAGCGTACTACGAGCAGTACTTC. It codes for CSARPLTRQAYYEQYF.